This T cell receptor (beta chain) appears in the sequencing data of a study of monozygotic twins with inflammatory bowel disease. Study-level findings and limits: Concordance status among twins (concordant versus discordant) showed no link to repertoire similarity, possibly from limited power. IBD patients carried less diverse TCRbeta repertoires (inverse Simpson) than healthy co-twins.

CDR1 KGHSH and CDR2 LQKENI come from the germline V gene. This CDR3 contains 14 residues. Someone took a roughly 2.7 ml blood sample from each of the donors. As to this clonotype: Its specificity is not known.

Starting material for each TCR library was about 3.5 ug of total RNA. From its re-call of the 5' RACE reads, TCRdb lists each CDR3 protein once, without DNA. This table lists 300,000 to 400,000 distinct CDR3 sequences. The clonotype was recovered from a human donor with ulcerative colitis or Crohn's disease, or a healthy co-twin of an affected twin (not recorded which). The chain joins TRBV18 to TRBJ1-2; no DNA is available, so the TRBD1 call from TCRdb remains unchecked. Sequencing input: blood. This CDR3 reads CASSPDRGNYGYTF.